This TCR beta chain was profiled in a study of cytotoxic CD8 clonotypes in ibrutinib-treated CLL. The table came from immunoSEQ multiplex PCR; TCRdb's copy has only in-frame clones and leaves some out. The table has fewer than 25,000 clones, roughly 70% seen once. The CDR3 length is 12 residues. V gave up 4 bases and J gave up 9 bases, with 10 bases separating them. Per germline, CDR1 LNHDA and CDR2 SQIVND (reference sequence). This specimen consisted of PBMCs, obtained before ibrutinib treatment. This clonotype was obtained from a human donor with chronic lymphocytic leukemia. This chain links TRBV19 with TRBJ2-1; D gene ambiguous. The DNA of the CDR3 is TGTGCCAGTAGTACCTTTTCCGGTGAGCAGTTCTTC. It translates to CASSTFSGEQFF.